The T cell receptor (beta chain) under discussion was sequenced for a study of blood T cell repertoires in COVID-19. Overall study context: Acute-phase and convalescent COVID-19 samples originated in the United States, Italy and Spain. PBMCs, B-cell-depleted T cells, or T cells were the source of the cDNA or gDNA that made up the material.

In the authors' methods: It was from reference gene primer amplification that nucleated cell counts were estimated. Produced via immunoSEQ multiplex PCR; TCRdb's table is partial and in-frame only. That table supplies the V and J calls and clone size; D and trimming were determined from the DNA. Among 80,000 or so clones, 80% were seen once, and the ten largest hold roughly 4.8%. J lost 6 bases, V lost 4 bases, and 3 bases had no gene match. Per the germline V gene, CDR1 is SGHRS and CDR2 is YFSETQ. The CDR3 runs to 13 residues. This sequence joins TRBV5-1 and TRBJ1-2; 10 bases map to TRBD1. Material: peripheral blood. The TCR comes from a woman between 65 and 79 years old with acute or convalescent COVID-19. CDR3 region: CASSDGQGDGYTF. The CDR3 coding sequence is TGCGCCAGCAGCGATGGACAGGGGGATGGCTACACCTTC.